Each of the 18 T cell receptor beta chains below was sequenced from the same sample in a study of molecular identifiers for immune sequencing clone quantification (dated by TCRdb to the late 2010s). Library generation was performed with PCR. The sequencing machine was a NextSeq 500. TCRdb redid the processing of the public reads, applying fastp at Q25 and MiXCR, and retained in-frame beta chains. Records with the same CDR3 protein are collapsed into one entry carrying the most frequent genes and DNA. This sample lists approximately 590,000 distinct CDR3 sequences; 25% were detected once. The ten most abundant clones make up roughly 0.83% of the sample. The sequenced sample was naive CD8+ T cells from blood, with Jurkat cell RNA spiked in. The cell subset or site label here, explained by the study, means: FACS-sorted CD8+CD4-CCR7+CD45RA+ naive T cells. All receptors derive from a human donor in good health. Some libraries in this study had Jurkat cell RNA spiked in.

This clonotype was picked up many times. The rearrangement links TRBV9 to TRBJ1-6, with D hard to call. CDR3 length: 12 residues. Germline CDR1 and CDR2: SGDLS and YYNGEE. V lost 2 bases and J 6 bases, leaving 3 bases between the germline ends. The CDR3 DNA follows: TGTGCCAGCAGCGTGCGTAATTCACCCCTCCACTTT. As protein: CASSVRNSPLHF.

This clonotype was counted a few times. The gene calls are TRBV7-9 and TRBJ2-5; 9 positions match TRBD2. Germline V lookup: CDR1 SEHNR, CDR2 FQNEAQ (reference sequence). The trim removed 2 bases at V and 3 bases at J, leaving 7 bases unmatched. The CDR3 covers 16 residues. This CDR3 reads CASSLISGGPKETQYF. As DNA, the CDR3 is TGTGCCAGCAGCTTAATTAGCGGGGGTCCTAAAGAGACCCAGTACTTC.

The rearrangement uses TRBV20-1 and TRBJ2-1, with 7 positions matching TRBD2. CDR1 is DFQATT, CDR2 SNEGSKA, per germline (reference sequence). The junction had 11 bases not matched to a gene; V was cut back by 0 bases and J by 3 bases. The CDR3 sequence is 17 residues long. CDR3 DNA: TGCAGTGCTAGAGATCGCCGGGGGGAAGGCCGCTACAATGAGCAGTTCTTC. Its protein product is CSARDRRGEGRYNEQFF.

This clonotype was counted between two and nine times. This sequence joins TRBV2 and TRBJ1-4; TRBD1 matches at 8 bases. Germline trimming cut 5 bases from V and 5 bases from J; bases unmatched to any gene: 16. CDR1 and CDR2 from the germline V gene are SNHLY and FYNNEI. The CDR3 consists of 18 residues. CDR3 nucleotide sequence: TGTGCCAGCAGTCGGACAGGGCCAGTTCCGGGCATGAATGAAAAACTGTTTTTT. It specifies CASSRTGPVPGMNEKLFF.

There are many counts of this clonotype. The CDR3 is CSVDNGHTDTQYF. In nucleotides, the CDR3 is TGCAGCGTCGACAATGGACACACAGATACGCAGTATTTT. V is TRBV29-1 and J is TRBJ2-3, with D perhaps matching TRBD1 (5 bases). This CDR3 has 13 residues. CDR1 and CDR2 from the germline V gene are SQVTM and ANQGSEA. Trimming pared 6 bases from V and 2 bases from J, leaving 12 bases between.

This clonotype was seen a few times. The chain joins TRBV14 to TRBJ1-1; D call uncertain. Trimming took 5 bases from V and 7 from J, leaving 23 bases between them. Germline lookup yields CDR1 SGHDN and CDR2 FVKESK. This CDR3 is 16 amino acids long. CDR3 DNA: TGTGCCAGCAGCAAGGAGGGCAACGGGCTCTGGGGTGAAGCTTTCTTT. Protein product: CASSKEGNGLWGEAFF.

Many counts were recorded for this clonotype. The V call is TRBV7-9, the J call TRBJ2-2; 8 bases agree with TRBD1. V lost 11 bases, J lost 4 bases, and 12 bases stayed unmatched. The CDR3 has 15 residues. Germline CDR1 reads SEHNR; CDR2 reads FQNEAQ (reference sequence). CDR3 amino acids: CAGVQGAVTTGELFF. As DNA, the CDR3 is TGTGCCGGAGTCCAGGGGGCCGTAACCACCGGGGAGCTGTTTTTT.

The V and J genes are TRBV9 and TRBJ1-3; TRBD1 is a possible D gene (6 bases). The CDR3 is 15 amino acids. CDR1 is SGDLS, CDR2 YYNGEE, per germline. V was pared by 3 bases and J by 0 bases, with 10 bases between. CDR3 in DNA: TGTGCCAGCAGCGAAACAGGGTACTCTGGAAACACCATATATTTT. Translating gives CASSETGYSGNTIYF.

This clonotype was counted at least ten times. The chain uses TRBV7-8 and TRBJ2-3; D may match TRBD1 or TRBD2 (5 bases each). Trimming stripped 5 bases from V and 0 bases from J, with 15 bases between. Looked up from germline, CDR1 is SGHVS and CDR2 is FQNEAQ. This CDR3 contains 16 residues. CDR3 loop: CASSPRDGPSTDTQYF. The CDR3 DNA is TGTGCCAGCAGCCCCCGGGACGGACCTAGCACAGATACGCAGTATTTT.

This clonotype is a singleton in its sample. Because the CDR3 is missing its conserved closing phenylalanine or tryptophan, this is likely a read error. CDR3 nucleotide sequence: TGTGCCTGGCGTACCAAACAGGGGAGCAATCAGCCCCAGCATTCT. Its translation: CAWRTKQGSNQPQHS. The gene calls are TRBV30 and TRBJ1-5, with TRBD1 identical over 7 bases. Germline CDR1 is GTSNPN and CDR2 is SVGIG (reference sequence). J gave up 1 base and V 5 bases, and 8 bases lay outside the gene matches. The CDR3 contains 15 residues.

The chain is built from TRBV28 and TRBJ1-2; D is possibly TRBD1 (6 bases). The CDR3 covers 12 residues. CDR1 is MDHEN and CDR2 is SYDVKM in the germline V gene. The V end was cut by 0 bases, the J end by 11 bases, with 10 bases between. The CDR3 protein is CASSLWDRQYTF. The DNA of the CDR3 is TGTGCCAGCAGTTTATGGGACAGACAATACACCTTC.

Worth noting for this clonotype: A much more abundant neighbour one base away suggests this may be a read error. This chain uses TRBV5-3 with TRBJ2-3, with 12 bases lining up with TRBD2. TRBV5-3 is identified as an open reading frame with a role that is uncertain. CDR3 length equals 15 residues. Trimming cost V 8 bases and J 8 bases; bases outside gene matches: 12. The CDR3 sequence: CASSLGLAGMGTQYF. Here the CDR3 DNA reads TGTGCCAGCAGCCTAGGACTAGCGGGAATGGGTACGCAGTATTTT.

This clonotype turned up a few times. The V gene is TRBV6-2 or TRBV6-3, the J gene TRBJ2-7; D might be TRBD1 or TRBD2, each matching 5 bases. CDR1 MNHEY and CDR2 SVGEGT come from the germline V gene. Between the trimmed V and J ends, which lost 3 bases and 6 bases, there was a span of 18 bases. The CDR3 contains 15 residues. This chain's CDR3 is CASSYYGTDLGEQYF. DNA for the CDR3: TGTGCCAGCAGTTATTACGGGACCGACCTCGGCGAGCAGTACTTC.

V gene TRBV29-1 combines with J gene TRBJ2-1, with a possible D match to TRBD1 (5 bases). The V end lost 7 bases, the J end lost 9 bases, and 19 bases lay between the germline ends. Germline loops: CDR1 SQVTM, CDR2 ANQGSEA. There are 13 residues in the CDR3. The CDR3 DNA follows: TGCAGCGAACTCAGAACAGGAAGGACTGAGCAGTTCTTC. The encoded protein is CSELRTGRTEQFF.

This clonotype was seen at least ten times. The chain recombines TRBV28 with TRBJ2-3; D is ambiguous. CDR3 size: 16 residues. Germline V gene sequence: CDR1 MDHEN, CDR2 SYDVKM. The V gene lost 3 bases and the J gene lost 4 bases, with 17 bases spanning the gap. CDR3 nucleotides: TGTGCCAGCAGTTTCGGACGTGCCGTGGTTGCAGATACGCAGTATTTT. This encodes CASSFGRAVVADTQYF.

This clonotype occurred many times. This chain uses TRBV13 with TRBJ2-7, with 12 positions matching TRBD2. CDR3 size: 17 residues. With 0 bases clipped from V and 2 bases from J, the junction kept 5 bases outside the gene matches. Germline loops: CDR1 PRHDT, CDR2 FYEKMQ (reference sequence). The DNA of the CDR3 is TGTGCCAGCAGCTTAGGCCCCGGGACTAGCGGGCCCTACGAGCAGTACTTC. This translates into CASSLGPGTSGPYEQYF.

This chain joins TRBV7-9 and TRBJ2-7; 8 positions match TRBD1. The CDR3 sequence is 18 residues long. The germline V gene has CDR1 SEHNR and CDR2 FQNEAQ (reference sequence). Trimming removed 4 bases from V and 2 bases from J; junction bases left unmatched: 16. DNA for the CDR3: TGTGCCAGCAGCTCCACCCTCACTACCTTGACAGGGGCCTACGAGCAGTACTTC. Translating it yields CASSSTLTTLTGAYEQYF.

This clonotype turned up a few times. The chain joins TRBV10-1 to TRBJ2-1; 7 bases match TRBD2. V shed 3 bases and J 3 bases; nucleotides not matched to a gene: 5. The CDR3 has 15 amino acids. CDR1 and CDR2 (germline): WNHNN, SYGVQD (reference sequence). The CDR3 protein is CASSEFAGDYNEQFF. The CDR3 nucleotides read TGCGCCAGCAGTGAATTTGCGGGGGACTACAATGAGCAGTTCTTC.